The clone carrying this T cell receptor (beta chain) was counted a single time. This may come from a read error, since a much larger clone is one base off. CDR3 length: 14 amino acids. Per the germline V gene, CDR1 is MNHNY and CDR2 is SVGAGI (reference sequence). Trimming took off 9 bases at V and 2 bases at J, with 16 bases between the two ends. This specimen comes from a study of tumor-infiltrating lymphocytes in primary liver carcinoma. TCR beta cDNA was reverse-transcribed from about 0.45 ug of total RNA. The reaction used a constant-region primer and ProtoScript II reverse transcriptase. A slightly modified ARM-PCR protocol with three nested multiplex PCR rounds produced these TCR beta libraries. Investigators reported that the first two PCR rounds, at 10 cycles each, used TRBV1-TRBV30 forward primers with a C-beta reverse primer. In TCRdb, the multiplex PCR reads were re-called with MiXCR into one record per CDR3 protein. The sample carries about 20,000 distinct CDR3 sequences, 80% recorded once.

Co-extracted RNA and DNA came from around 18-30 mg of unsorted bulk tissue. Five separate regions of each tumor underwent sampling. The TCR comes from a woman aged 30 to 39 with primary liver carcinoma and hepatitis B virus infection. The chain uses TRBV6-6 and TRBJ1-1, with unresolved D. What was sequenced was liver tumor tissue from sampling region 2. Specified subset: tumor region T2, inferior pole. The CDR3 reads CASSPAPPNTEAFF. CDR3 DNA: TGTGCCAGTAGTCCGGCGCCACCCAACACTGAAGCTTTCTTT.